Following are 13 T cell receptor beta chains from one sample sequenced in a study of post-analysis software for immune sequencing data. Whole-study results and caveats: Compared with controls, patients had more of roughly 5 TRBV segments, including TRBV5-6, TRBV5-1 and TRBV20-1.

Prepared libraries of TCR beta cDNA carried unique molecular identifiers. TCRdb called the PCR reads again in MiXCR, with one record for every CDR3 protein. The table lists 350,000 to 500,000 distinct CDR3 sequences, approximately 37% of them singletons. These receptors have no identified antigens. Sequencing was done on a sample of blood. The receptor set was obtained from a girl between 2 and 10 years old with multiple sclerosis.

The gene calls are TRBV29-1 and TRBJ2-1, with D hard to call. Germline CDR1 is SQVTM and CDR2 is ANQGSEA. The V and J ends lost 6 bases and 5 bases respectively, with 17 bases between them. The CDR3 has 14 amino acids. CDR3 residues: CSVYLEFAHNEQFF. The CDR3 DNA is TGCAGCGTCTACCTCGAGTTCGCCCACAATGAGCAGTTCTTC.

There are a few counts of this clonotype. This sequence joins TRBV14 and TRBJ1-2; tentatively, D is TRBD1 (5 bases). CDR3 length: 15 residues. The ends were cut back, 0 bases at V and 2 bases at J, with 10 bases in the middle. Germline V lookup: CDR1 SGHDN, CDR2 FVKESK. CDR3 DNA: TGTGCCAGCAGCCAAGATCGGGGGTCCAACTATGGCTACACCTTC. This sequence encodes CASSQDRGSNYGYTF.

The J gene is TRBJ1-5, the V gene TRBV10-3; D might be TRBD1 (5 bases). The CDR3 is 13 amino acids. The V end lost 7 bases, the J end lost 1 base, and 8 bases lay between the germline ends. The V gene's germline CDR1 is ENHRY and CDR2 SYGVKD. The CDR3 region has the DNA TGTGCCATCACTGGGGACAGCAATCAGCCCCAGCATTTT. Its protein is CAITGDSNQPQHF.

The V call is TRBV5-5, the J call TRBJ1-4; D remains unclear. The CDR3 contains 15 residues. Deletions cut 4 bases from V and 7 bases from J, with 17 bases between. Germline V lookup: CDR1 SGHKS, CDR2 YYEKEE (reference sequence). The CDR3 sequence is CASSEPGMAFEKLFF. CDR3 DNA sequence: TGTGCCAGCAGCGAACCCGGGATGGCATTTGAAAAACTGTTTTTT.

V gene TRBV6-1 combines with J gene TRBJ2-6; possibly TRBD1 for D (6 bases). Trimming pared 4 bases from V and 2 bases from J, leaving 18 bases between. Germline V CDR1 and CDR2: MNHNS, SASEGT. This CDR3 has 18 residues. The CDR3 bases are TGTGCCAGCAGTGCCCTAGAGGGGGTTGCACCTGGGGCCAACGTCCTGACTTTC. Encoded protein: CASSALEGVAPGANVLTF.

This clonotype has more than one count but fewer than ten. The V call is TRBV20-1, the J call TRBJ2-3; D might be TRBD2 (7 bases). Germline values: CDR1 DFQATT, CDR2 SNEGSKA (reference sequence). Trimming took off 0 bases at V and 1 base at J, with 14 bases between the two ends. CDR3 length: 16 amino acids. DNA for the CDR3: TGCAGTGCTAGAGATCAGGGAGGGGGTCGCACAGATACGCAGTATTTT. It translates to CSARDQGGGRTDTQYF.

The rearrangement links TRBV4-3 to TRBJ1-1, with D hard to call. The CDR3 has 13 amino acids. Per germline, CDR1 LGHNA and CDR2 YSLEER. Deletions cut 0 bases from V and 5 bases from J, with 7 bases between. CDR3 nucleotide sequence: TGCGCCAGCAGCCAAGATCTAAGTACTGAAGCTTTCTTT. Encoded protein: CASSQDLSTEAFF.

V is TRBV27 and J is TRBJ2-3, with a possible D match to TRBD2 (6 bases). The CDR3 contains 14 residues. V lost 7 bases to trimming and J lost 6 bases, with 17 bases between them. Per germline, CDR1 MNHEY and CDR2 SMNVEV (reference sequence). The DNA for the CDR3 is TGTGCCAGCAAACAACTAGCCCCTGCGGATACGCAGTATTTT. Its translation is CASKQLAPADTQYF.

This clonotype has more than one count but fewer than ten. This chain's CDR3 is CASSSGLAIVNEQFF. The CDR3, as DNA: TGTGCCAGCAGTTCGGGACTAGCGATTGTAAATGAGCAGTTCTTC. V and J are TRBV12-3 or TRBV12-4 and TRBJ2-1; 10 bases map to TRBD2. The V gene end was trimmed by 4 bases and the J gene end by 7 bases; junction bases not matched to a gene: 7. This CDR3 spans 15 amino acids.

The chain couples TRBV5-5 to TRBJ2-5, with 10 nucleotides matching TRBD1. The end of the DNA is better explained by TRBJ2-7, so the J call may be wrong. Germline lookup yields CDR1 SGHKS and CDR2 YYEKEE (reference sequence). The CDR3 totals 14 residues. The CDR3 DNA follows: TGTGCCAGCAGCTCAGGGACAGGGGTATACGAGCAGTACTTC. It is translated as CASSSGTGVYEQYF.

This sequence joins TRBV5-1 and TRBJ2-7; TRBD1 matches at 7 bases. Germline CDR1 is SGHRS and CDR2 is YFSETQ. This CDR3 spans 15 amino acids. V dropped 0 bases and J dropped 3; count of bases not matched to a gene: 6. The CDR3 nucleotides are TGCGCCAGCAGCTTGGGTGGACAGGTTATCTACGAGCAGTACTTC. As protein: CASSLGGQVIYEQYF. Full variable domain (outside the CDR3, taken from reference TRBV5-1 and TRBJ2-7): KAGVTQTPRYLIKTRGQQVTLSCSPISGHRSVSWYQQTPGQGLQFLFEYFSETQRNKGNFPGRFSGRQFSNSRSEMNVSTLELGDSALYLCASSLGGQVIYEQYFGPGTRLTVT.

This clonotype has a handful of counts. The CDR3 sequence: CASSLDGPDRRNEQFF. The CDR3 bases are TGTGCCAGCAGCTTAGACGGCCCCGACCGTCGGAATGAGCAGTTCTTC. The chain employs TRBV13 and TRBJ2-1; D call uncertain. Trimming shortened V by 1 base and J by 7 bases, and 17 bases separated the two germline ends. The CDR3 covers 16 residues. The germline V gene has CDR1 PRHDT and CDR2 FYEKMQ (reference sequence). Supplemented by reference TRBV13 and TRBJ2-1, the full variable domain reads AAGVIQSPRHLIKEKRETATLKCYPIPRHDTVYWYQQGPGQDPQFLISFYEKMQSDKGSIPDRFSAQQFSDYHSELNMSSLELGDSALYFCASSLDGPDRRNEQFFGPGTRLTVL.

The chain couples TRBV10-3 to TRBJ2-3, with D tentatively TRBD2 (6 bases). The V gene lost 3 bases and the J gene lost 3 bases, with 16 bases spanning the gap. Per the germline V gene, CDR1 is ENHRY and CDR2 is SYGVKD. CDR3 size: 16 residues. The DNA of the CDR3 is TGTGCCATCAGTGATCCGACTAGTGAGGTTACAGATACGCAGTATTTT. This gives the protein CAISDPTSEVTDTQYF.